Described below is a single T cell receptor beta chain sequence and its context. Its specificity is unknown. This entry comes from a study of vaccination effects on CD4 cells after COVID-19. Measured with immunoSEQ multiplex PCR; TCRdb has only the in-frame clones, and not every one. The sample has roughly 54,000 clones, more than 65% seen once; the top ten hold 5% to 6.5%. The V end was cut by 5 bases, the J end by 5 bases, with 19 bases between. Germline CDR1 and CDR2: LNHNV and YYDKDF (reference sequence). The CDR3 spans 16 residues. Using viral peptide pools, the ViraFEST assay grew out antigen-specific CD4+ T cells prior to sequencing. CD4+ T cell isolation took place after 10 days of culture. The person was diagnosed with PCR-confirmed SARS-CoV-2 infection between March and December 2020. A peptide pool from HIV-1 Nef constituted the negative control culture.

The origin of this receptor is a human donor who had a prior SARS-CoV-2 infection. The rearrangement uses TRBV15 and TRBJ2-1; a weak D match, TRBD2 (5 bases). Sequences were derived from CD4+ T cells from PBMCs cultured with HIV peptides, sampled before COVID-19 vaccination. Subset defined: HIV-1 Nef peptide pool negative control/reference culture. The CDR3 nucleotides read TGTGCCACCAGCCTAGGACTTACTGACGGAAACAATGAGCAGTTCTTC. Protein sequence: CATSLGLTDGNNEQFF.